This T cell receptor beta chain was profiled in a study of blood T cell repertoires in COVID-19. Data came from immunoSEQ multiplex PCR; TCRdb stores just in-frame clones and leaves some out. The data hold about 37,000 clones, with 80% to 90% observed a single time. CDR1 SNHLY and CDR2 FYNNEI come from the germline V gene. This CDR3 spans 11 amino acids. Deletions cut 8 bases from V and 1 base from J, with 5 bases between. Sequenced input: peripheral blood. The chain is built from TRBV2 and TRBJ2-5; D ambiguous. This receptor was taken from a human donor in a cohort sampled during active COVID-19. The CDR3 reads CASQIQETQYF. The CDR3 bases are TGTGCCAGCCAGATCCAAGAGACCCAGTACTTC.